One and the same sample provided the 2 T cell receptor beta chains below, sequenced in a study of T cell responses to AZD1222 COVID-19 vaccine. The repertoire was sequenced with immunoSEQ multiplex PCR; TCRdb's copy has only in-frame clones and lacks some. The sample contains around 160,000 clones, about nine tenths of which appear only once. The sequences come from peripheral blood, collected on day 0 of MenACWY control vaccination. The receptors here all came from an adult in good health.

This chain joins TRBV5-1 and TRBJ1-1; D possibly corresponds to TRBD1 (5 bases). Germline loops: CDR1 SGHRS, CDR2 YFSETQ. The germline V and J ends were trimmed by 3 bases and 6 bases, with 12 bases remaining between them. The length of the CDR3 is 13 residues. The CDR3 nucleotides are TGCGCCAGCAGCTCACGGATAGGGGCTGAAGCTTTCTTT. Its translation is CASSSRIGAEAFF.

This chain joins TRBV19 and TRBJ1-2, with 7 bases lining up with TRBD1. The ends lost 4 bases at V and 0 bases at J; junction bases unmatched: 5. The CDR3 is 15 residues long. Per the germline V gene, CDR1 is LNHDA and CDR2 is SQIVND (reference sequence). The CDR3: CASSSWDRPNYGYTF. The CDR3 DNA reads TGTGCCAGTAGTAGCTGGGACAGACCTAACTATGGCTACACCTTC.